The next 29 T cell receptor beta chains were all read from a single sample in a study of radiotherapy plus CTLA-4 blockade in lung cancer. Profiling relied on immunoSEQ multiplex PCR, and the TCRdb table lists in-frame clones only, not all of them. The sample has 90,000 to 100,000 clones; 80% to 90% are singletons. Sequenced material: peripheral blood, taken from a patient treated with radiotherapy plus ipilimumab. These receptors all come from a human donor with non-small cell lung cancer that progressed on radiotherapy plus ipilimumab.

V gene TRBV5-1 combines with J gene TRBJ2-7, with D tentatively TRBD1 (5 bases). V lost 7 bases, J lost 4 bases, and 9 bases lay in between. Germline V gives CDR1 SGHRS, CDR2 YFSETQ. The CDR3 consists of 11 residues. CDR3: CASSSGYEQYF. CDR3 in DNA: TGCGCCAGCTCCTCAGGGTACGAGCAGTACTTC.

This clone was detected once. The CDR3 bases are TGCAGCGTTGAGCGGGAGGGCGGGGAGCTGTTTTTT. Protein product: CSVEREGGELFF. The rearrangement uses TRBV29-1 and TRBJ2-2, with 9 bases identical to TRBD2. With 3 bases clipped from V and 7 bases from J, the junction kept 0 bases outside the gene matches. Germline V gene data show CDR1 as SQVTM and CDR2 as ANQGSEA. There are 12 residues in the CDR3.

The CDR3 coding sequence is TGTGCCTGGAGTGTTGACTATGGCTACACCTTC. As protein: CAWSVDYGYTF. The chain uses TRBV30 and TRBJ1-2; D gene uncertain. Trimming took off 0 bases at V and 3 bases at J, with 2 bases between the two ends. The CDR3 is made up of 11 amino acids. The germline V gene encodes CDR1 GTSNPN and CDR2 SVGIG (reference sequence).

This rearrangement joins TRBV6-6 to TRBJ2-2; D possibly matches TRBD1 or TRBD2 (5 bases each). Germline values: CDR1 MNHNY, CDR2 SVGAGI (reference sequence). Trimming left V 6 bases short and J 4 bases short, with 18 bases between. The CDR3 consists of 16 residues. CDR3 loop: CASRGRGSGGTGELFF. As DNA, the CDR3 is TGTGCCAGCAGGGGGAGAGGGAGTGGGGGCACCGGGGAGCTGTTTTTT.

In this sample, this clone turned up a few times. The chain carries TRBV19 and TRBJ1-1, with no clear D. Trimming removed 7 bases from V and 5 bases from J, with 5 bases in between. The CDR3 is 10 amino acids. Germline V gene data show CDR1 as LNHDA and CDR2 as SQIVND (reference sequence). The CDR3 region is CASISTEAFF. Written as DNA, the CDR3 is TGTGCCAGTATTAGTACTGAAGCTTTCTTT. Variable domain in full (rest from reference TRBV19 and TRBJ1-1): DGGITQSPKYLFRKEGQNVTLSCEQNLNHDAMYWYRQDPGQGLRLIYYSQIVNDFQKGDIAEGYSVSREKKESFPLTVTSAQKNPTAFYLCASISTEAFFGQGTRLTVV.

The rearrangement joins TRBV9 to TRBJ2-2; 15 bases fit TRBD2. J was trimmed by 0 bases and V by 0 bases; bases with no gene match: 0. The germline CDR1 and CDR2 sequences are SGDLS and YYNGEE. The CDR3 is 18 amino acids. CDR3 sequence: CASSVGTSGRANTGELFF. CDR3 coding DNA: TGTGCCAGCAGCGTAGGGACTAGCGGGAGGGCGAACACCGGGGAGCTGTTTTTT.

This chain uses TRBV2 with TRBJ2-3; 7 bases are a match to TRBD2. V gave up 6 bases and J gave up 2 bases; unmatched junction bases: 14. The CDR3 is made up of 17 amino acids. Germline lookup yields CDR1 SNHLY and CDR2 FYNNEI. CDR3 DNA: TGTGCCAGCAGAGGGAGCTGGCCTAGCGGAGACACAGATACGCAGTATTTT. Translation gives CASRGSWPSGDTDTQYF.

This clone came up once. The chain joins TRBV11-3 to TRBJ2-1; 7 nucleotides match TRBD1. The V segment lost 7 bases and the J segment 4 bases; nucleotides outside the gene matches: 10. Germline CDR1 is SGHNT and CDR2 is YENEEA. The CDR3 length is 15 residues. Here the CDR3 DNA reads TGTGCCAGCATCCACCGGGACAGATTTTACAATGAGCAGTTCTTC. Amino acid sequence: CASIHRDRFYNEQFF.

V usage is TRBV6-1 and J usage is TRBJ2-7; weak D call: TRBD2 (6 bases). V lost 11 bases and J 2 bases, leaving 22 bases between the germline ends. The V gene's germline CDR1 is MNHNS and CDR2 SASEGT. The CDR3 totals 15 residues. The CDR3 is CAGGLDSGPTYEQYF. In nucleotides, the CDR3 is TGTGCCGGGGGGTTAGATAGCGGACCCACCTACGAGCAGTACTTC.

This rearrangement joins TRBV4-1 to TRBJ1-1; D may be TRBD1 (5 bases). CDR3 length: 14 amino acids. Per germline, CDR1 MGHRA and CDR2 YSYEKL. V dropped 1 base and J dropped 1 base, with 7 bases sitting between them. CDR3 amino acids: CASSQVQENTEAFF. CDR3 coding DNA: TGCGCCAGCAGCCAAGTACAGGAGAACACTGAAGCTTTCTTT.

The chain employs TRBV7-8 and TRBJ2-1; unclear D gene. Trimming took off 0 bases at V and 6 bases at J, with 9 bases between the two ends. The CDR3 is made up of 14 amino acids. From germline, CDR1 is SGHVS and CDR2 FQNEAQ. CDR3 region: CASSLAYTLNEQFF. The CDR3 DNA sequence: TGTGCCAGCAGCTTAGCGTATACCCTCAATGAGCAGTTCTTC.

Concerning this clone: In the same sample, other DNA sequences code for this CDR3. The rearrangement joins TRBV5-4 to TRBJ1-2; D gene uncertain. Germline V lookup: CDR1 SGHNT, CDR2 YYREEE (reference sequence). Deletions cut 0 bases from V and 4 bases from J, with 10 bases between. The CDR3 loop spans 14 amino acids. DNA of the CDR3: TGTGCCAGCAGCTTGGCCGTTGGCACCTATGGCTACACCTTC. It specifies CASSLAVGTYGYTF.

This clone was seen more than once but under ten times. The chain carries TRBV15 and TRBJ1-2; 7 positions match TRBD1. CDR1 is LNHNV and CDR2 is YYDKDF in the germline V gene (reference sequence). The CDR3 loop spans 13 amino acids. V trimming: 8 bases; J trimming: 8 bases; junction bases outside the gene matches: 11. The CDR3 DNA is TGTGCCACCCAGGGGGGCCGCCCGGGGGGCTACACCTTC. Its protein is CATQGGRPGGYTF.

This rearrangement joins TRBV14 to TRBJ1-1; TRBD1 agrees at 10 bases. The germline V gene encodes CDR1 SGHDN and CDR2 FVKESK. The CDR3 extends over 16 amino acids. The J segment lost 7 bases and the V segment lost 1 base, leaving 9 bases of the junction unmatched. CDR3 bases: TGTGCCAGCAGCCAAGGACAGGGGGCGTTTCAGGGTGAAGCTTTCTTT. It encodes CASSQGQGAFQGEAFF.

V gene TRBV6-1 combines with J gene TRBJ2-3, with D tentatively TRBD2 (6 bases). In germline, CDR1 is MNHNS, CDR2 SASEGT. With 3 bases removed from V and 7 bases from J, the gap between germline ends came to 14 bases. This CDR3 contains 14 residues. CDR3 sequence (DNA): TGTGCCAGCAGTGATCCCGGGAGAATGAATACGCAGTATTTT. Its translation is CASSDPGRMNTQYF.

The V gene is TRBV29-1, the J gene TRBJ1-2; D remains ambiguous. Trimming stripped 4 bases from V and 6 bases from J, with 9 bases between. This CDR3 region has 11 residues. Germline V lookup: CDR1 SQVTM, CDR2 ANQGSEA. The CDR3 nucleotides are TGCAGCGTTGTACTGGGAGATGGCTACACCTTC. It encodes CSVVLGDGYTF.

This rearrangement joins TRBV13 to TRBJ2-3; possibly TRBD1 for D (5 bases). This CDR3 comprises 15 residues. CDR1 is PRHDT and CDR2 is FYEKMQ in the germline V gene (reference sequence). V lost 3 bases, J lost 1 base, and 11 bases lay in between. The CDR3 region has the DNA TGTGCCAGCAGCTTTGGGGCCTCGGGCACAGATACGCAGTATTTT. Its protein is CASSFGASGTDTQYF.

The chain has TRBV5-4 and TRBJ1-1; D is unresolved. V was clipped by 4 bases and J by 2 bases, with 12 bases between them. Germline CDR1 SGHNT, CDR2 YYREEE (reference sequence). The CDR3 has 14 amino acids. The CDR3 here is CASSPERINTEAFF. CDR3 sequence (DNA): TGTGCCAGCAGCCCGGAAAGAATAAACACTGAAGCTTTCTTT.

The J gene is TRBJ2-5, the V gene TRBV25-1, with D possibly being TRBD1 (6 bases). Germline loops: CDR1 MGHDK, CDR2 SYGVNS. The CDR3 runs 16 residues. The ends were cut back, 8 bases at V and 4 bases at J, with 23 bases in the middle. CDR3 bases: TGTGCCAGCTCCCCATTGAACAGGGCGAGAACAGAGACCCAGTACTTC. This sequence encodes CASSPLNRARTETQYF.

The gene calls are TRBV7-6 and TRBJ1-5, with TRBD1 matching 7 bases. This CDR3 has 14 residues. V lost 5 bases, J lost 1 base, and 2 bases stayed unmatched. Germline CDR1 is SGHVS and CDR2 is FNYEAQ. The CDR3 region has the DNA TGTGCCAGCAGCCAGGGACAGAGCAATCAGCCCCAGCATTTT. Protein: CASSQGQSNQPQHF.

The V gene is TRBV7-9, the J gene TRBJ2-5, with D uncertain. Germline CDR1 SEHNR, CDR2 FQNEAQ (reference sequence). The CDR3 is made up of 13 amino acids. V gave up 8 bases and J gave up 1 base, with 11 bases separating them. The CDR3 reads CASRLGSQETQYF. The CDR3, as DNA: TGTGCCAGCCGTCTGGGGTCCCAAGAGACCCAGTACTTC.

The chain is built from TRBV2 and TRBJ2-5; D not resolved. V lost 8 bases, J lost 6 bases, and 13 bases lay in between. Germline V gene lookup returns CDR1 SNHLY and CDR2 FYNNEI. The CDR3 is 12 residues long. DNA for the CDR3: TGTGCCAGCCTGAGCGAACCTAAGACCCAGTACTTC. It encodes CASLSEPKTQYF.

The chain carries TRBV5-4 and TRBJ2-7; D gene unclear. Trimming removed 4 bases from V and 0 bases from J, with 11 bases in between. Looked up from germline, CDR1 is SGHNT and CDR2 is YYREEE (reference sequence). This CDR3 contains 14 residues. CDR3 sequence reads: CASSPSLSSYEQYF. CDR3 sequence (DNA): TGTGCCAGCAGCCCGAGTCTAAGCTCCTACGAGCAGTACTTC.

Comments on this clone: Other nucleotide sequences in the sample specify the same CDR3. The chain recombines TRBV18 with TRBJ1-1; 7 nucleotides line up with TRBD1. There are 13 residues in the CDR3. Germline-derived CDR1 and CDR2 are KGHSH and LQKENI. J lost 3 bases, V lost 3 bases, and 1 base had no gene match. CDR3 bases: TGTGCCAGCTCACCCAGGGGGGACACTGAAGCTTTCTTT. Its translation: CASSPRGDTEAFF.

V gene TRBV18 combines with J gene TRBJ1-2; tentative D call: TRBD1 (5 bases). Germline CDR1 is KGHSH and CDR2 is LQKENI. The V and J ends lost 3 bases and 2 bases respectively, with 7 bases between them. The CDR3 runs 13 residues. CDR3 region: CASSPDKNYGYTF. CDR3 sequence (DNA): TGTGCCAGCTCACCGGACAAGAACTATGGCTACACCTTC.

The chain carries TRBV6-6 and TRBJ2-2, with a tentative D call TRBD1 (6 bases). Germline lookup yields CDR1 MNHNY and CDR2 SVGAGI (reference sequence). Trimming removed 6 bases from V and 5 bases from J, with 10 bases in between. The CDR3 covers 13 residues. The DNA of the CDR3 is TGTGCCAGCAGGCAGGGGTTAACCGGGGAGCTGTTTTTT. Translating it yields CASRQGLTGELFF.

The chain joins TRBV19 to TRBJ1-2; a weak D match, TRBD1 (5 bases). The CDR3 loop spans 15 amino acids. Trimming removed 4 bases at V and 8 bases at J, with 20 bases between. CDR1 LNHDA and CDR2 SQIVND come from the germline V gene (reference sequence). The CDR3 here is CASSKDTTLMRGYTF. The CDR3 DNA reads TGTGCCAGTAGTAAGGACACAACCTTAATGCGGGGCTACACCTTC.

The V call is TRBV2, the J call TRBJ2-2; tentatively, D is TRBD2 (5 bases). The V gene's germline CDR1 is SNHLY and CDR2 FYNNEI. CDR3 length: 15 amino acids. Trimming removed 4 bases from V and 1 base from J, with 10 bases in between. CDR3 sequence reads: CASSGGDLNTGELFF. The CDR3 coding sequence is TGTGCCAGCAGTGGGGGAGACTTGAACACCGGGGAGCTGTTTTTT.

The chain combines TRBV5-4 with TRBJ1-1; D is uncertain. CDR3 length: 14 amino acids. The ends were cut back, 0 bases at V and 1 base at J, with 7 bases in the middle. Per germline, CDR1 SGHNT and CDR2 YYREEE (reference sequence). The CDR3 is CASSLGRKNTEAFF. CDR3 sequence (DNA): TGTGCCAGCAGCTTGGGCAGAAAGAACACTGAAGCTTTCTTT.